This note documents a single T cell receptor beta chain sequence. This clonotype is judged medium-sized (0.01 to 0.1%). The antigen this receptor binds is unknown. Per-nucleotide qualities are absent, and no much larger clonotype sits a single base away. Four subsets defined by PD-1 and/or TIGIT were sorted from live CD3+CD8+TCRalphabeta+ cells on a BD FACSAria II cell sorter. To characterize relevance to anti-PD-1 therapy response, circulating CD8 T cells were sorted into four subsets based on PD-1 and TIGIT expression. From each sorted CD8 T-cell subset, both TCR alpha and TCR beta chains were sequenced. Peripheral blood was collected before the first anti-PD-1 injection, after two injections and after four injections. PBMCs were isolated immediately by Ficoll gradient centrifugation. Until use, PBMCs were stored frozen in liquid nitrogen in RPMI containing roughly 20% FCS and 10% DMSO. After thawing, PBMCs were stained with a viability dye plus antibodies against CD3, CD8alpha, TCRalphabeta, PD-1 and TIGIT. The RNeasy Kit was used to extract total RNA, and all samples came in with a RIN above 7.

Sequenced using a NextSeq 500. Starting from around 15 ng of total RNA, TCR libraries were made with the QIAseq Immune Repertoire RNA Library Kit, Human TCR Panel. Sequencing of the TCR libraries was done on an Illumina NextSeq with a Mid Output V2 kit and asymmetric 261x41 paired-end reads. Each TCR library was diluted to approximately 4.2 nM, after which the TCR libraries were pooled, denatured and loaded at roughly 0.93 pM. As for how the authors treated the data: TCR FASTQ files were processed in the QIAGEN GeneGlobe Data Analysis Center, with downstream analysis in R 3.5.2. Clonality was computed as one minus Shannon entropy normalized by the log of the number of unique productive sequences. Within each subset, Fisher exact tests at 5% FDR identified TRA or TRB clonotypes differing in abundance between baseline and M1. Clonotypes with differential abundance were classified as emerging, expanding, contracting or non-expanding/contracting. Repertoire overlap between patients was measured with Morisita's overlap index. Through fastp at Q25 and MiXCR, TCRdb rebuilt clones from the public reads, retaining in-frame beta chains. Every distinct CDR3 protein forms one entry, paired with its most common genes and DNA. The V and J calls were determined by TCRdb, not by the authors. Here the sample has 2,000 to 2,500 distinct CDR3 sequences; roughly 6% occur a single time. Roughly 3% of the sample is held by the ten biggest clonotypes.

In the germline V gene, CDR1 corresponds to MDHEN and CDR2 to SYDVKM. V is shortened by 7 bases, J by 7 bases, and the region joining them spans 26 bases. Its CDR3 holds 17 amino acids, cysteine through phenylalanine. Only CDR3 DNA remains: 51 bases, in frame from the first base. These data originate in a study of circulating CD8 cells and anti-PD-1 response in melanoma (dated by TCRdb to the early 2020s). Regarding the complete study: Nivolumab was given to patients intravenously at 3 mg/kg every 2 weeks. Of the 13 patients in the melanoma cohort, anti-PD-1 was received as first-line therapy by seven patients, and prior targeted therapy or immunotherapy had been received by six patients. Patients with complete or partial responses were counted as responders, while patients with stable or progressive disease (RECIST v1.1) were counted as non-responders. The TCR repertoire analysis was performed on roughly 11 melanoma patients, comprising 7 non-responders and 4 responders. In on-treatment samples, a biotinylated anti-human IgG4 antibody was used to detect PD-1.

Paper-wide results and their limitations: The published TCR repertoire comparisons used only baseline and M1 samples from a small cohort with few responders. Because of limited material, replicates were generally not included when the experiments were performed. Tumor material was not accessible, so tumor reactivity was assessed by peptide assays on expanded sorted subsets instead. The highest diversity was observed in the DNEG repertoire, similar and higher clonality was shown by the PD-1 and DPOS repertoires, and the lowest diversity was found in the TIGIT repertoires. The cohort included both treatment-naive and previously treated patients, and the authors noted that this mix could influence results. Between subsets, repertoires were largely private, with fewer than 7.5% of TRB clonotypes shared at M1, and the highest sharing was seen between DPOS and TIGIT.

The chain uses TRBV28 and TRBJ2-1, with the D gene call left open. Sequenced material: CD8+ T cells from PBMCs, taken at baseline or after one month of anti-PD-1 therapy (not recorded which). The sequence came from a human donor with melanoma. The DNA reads TGTGCCAGCATCCTGAACCCCAGGCTATCCCATAGTAATGAGCAGTTCTTC. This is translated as CASILNPRLSHSNEQFF. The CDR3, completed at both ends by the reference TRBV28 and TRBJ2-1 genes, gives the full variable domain DVKVTQSSRYLVKRTGEKVFLECVQDMDHENMFWYRQDPGLGLRLIYFSYDVKMKEKGDIPEGYSVSREKKERFSLILESASTNQTSMYLCASILNPRLSHSNEQFFGPGTRLTVL.